The 25 T cell receptor beta chains below all came from one sample that was sequenced in a study of control samples from healthy donors and cancer patients. The protocol was immunoSEQ multiplex PCR, while the TCRdb copy is restricted to in-frame clones and leaves out a portion. The data show some 95,000 clones, around 90% seen once. The sample taken for sequencing was blood. The receptors originated from a human donor in good health. The donor label of this sample is uncertain.

V and J are TRBV11-3 and TRBJ2-1; 9 bases agree with TRBD1. The germline gives CDR1 SGHNT, CDR2 YENEEA. The CDR3 loop spans 14 amino acids. J was trimmed by 6 bases and V by 5 bases; bases with no gene match: 5. CDR3 loop: CASSQRTGANEQFF. CDR3 nucleotides: TGTGCCAGCAGCCAGCGGACAGGGGCCAATGAGCAGTTCTTC.

This clone has a single count. The chain recombines TRBV4-3 with TRBJ2-1; no reliable D call. The CDR3 contains 13 residues. V was pared by 0 bases and J by 5 bases, with 5 bases between. Germline V CDR1 and CDR2: LGHNA, YSLEER. CDR3 sequence (DNA): TGCGCCAGCAGCCAAGATCTCAACAATGAGCAGTTCTTC. This gives the protein CASSQDLNNEQFF.

The chain couples TRBV6-5 to TRBJ2-1; 9 positions match TRBD2. V dropped 8 bases and J dropped 7; count of bases not matched to a gene: 12. From germline, CDR1 is MNHEY and CDR2 SVGAGI. The CDR3 runs to 15 residues. The CDR3, as DNA: TGTGCCAGCTCGTGGTTGATTAGCGGGGGAAATGAGCAGTTCTTC. Its translation is CASSWLISGGNEQFF.

V and J are TRBV5-1 and TRBJ2-5; TRBD1 matches at 7 bases. The CDR3 runs 14 residues. Germline CDR1 is SGHRS and CDR2 is YFSETQ. J was trimmed by 3 bases and V by 3 bases; bases with no gene match: 5. CDR3 nucleotide sequence: TGCGCCAGCAGCTCAGGGACAGCAAAAGAGACCCAGTACTTC. This gives the protein CASSSGTAKETQYF. The entire variable domain, with the rest obtained from reference TRBV5-1 and TRBJ2-5, is as follows: KAGVTQTPRYLIKTRGQQVTLSCSPISGHRSVSWYQQTPGQGLQFLFEYFSETQRNKGNFPGRFSGRQFSNSRSEMNVSTLELGDSALYLCASSSGTAKETQYFGPGTRLLVL.

This chain links TRBV9 with TRBJ1-4, with D perhaps TRBD1 (5 bases). Trimming removed 1 base from V and 6 bases from J, with 10 bases in between. This CDR3 spans 14 amino acids. CDR1 is SGDLS, CDR2 YYNGEE, per germline. The CDR3: CASSVSWGDEKLFF. The CDR3 DNA reads TGTGCCAGCAGCGTAAGCTGGGGGGATGAAAAACTGTTTTTT. Drawing the rest from reference TRBV9 and TRBJ1-4, the complete variable domain is DSGVTQTPKHLITATGQRVTLRCSPRSGDLSVYWYQQSLDQGLQFLIQYYNGEERAKGNILERFSAQQFPDLHSELNLSSLELGDSALYFCASSVSWGDEKLFFGSGTQLSVL.

The CDR3 region is CASSYLSFGRGKGKNIQYF. DNA of the CDR3: TGTGCCAGCAGTTACTTATCTTTCGGCAGAGGGAAAGGCAAAAACATTCAGTACTTC. V is TRBV6-7 and J is TRBJ2-4; D may be TRBD2 (5 bases). TRBV6-7 is placed among ORFs of uncertain function. The ends were cut back, 1 base at V and 3 bases at J, with 22 bases in the middle. The CDR3 is made up of 19 amino acids.

CDR3 region: CASSQDLGPYGYTF. DNA of the CDR3: TGTGCCAGCAGCCAAGATCTGGGCCCCTATGGCTACACCTTC. The V gene is TRBV14, the J gene TRBJ1-2, with D unclear. CDR3 size: 14 residues. In germline, CDR1 is SGHDN, CDR2 FVKESK. Trimming left V 0 bases short and J 4 bases short, with 9 bases between.

This clone was seen just once. J is TRBJ2-5 and V is TRBV19; the D gene could be TRBD1 or TRBD2 (5 bases each). The germline V gene has CDR1 LNHDA and CDR2 SQIVND (reference sequence). The CDR3 is 15 residues long. V lost 2 bases to trimming and J lost 2 bases, with 12 bases between them. Here the CDR3 reads CASSITGTEQETQYF. CDR3 DNA: TGTGCCAGTAGTATAACCGGGACCGAACAAGAGACCCAGTACTTC.

The V gene is TRBV6-6, the J gene TRBJ1-4, with TRBD1 identical over 7 bases. V dropped 7 bases and J dropped 0; count of bases not matched to a gene: 2. The CDR3 is made up of 14 amino acids. The germline V gene has CDR1 MNHNY and CDR2 SVGAGI (reference sequence). CDR3 bases: TGTGCCAGCACGCAGGGGGCAACTAATGAAAAACTGTTTTTT. It yields the protein CASTQGATNEKLFF.

The DNA of the CDR3 is TGTGCTAGTGGTCCACCCAGCGCTAACTATGGCTACACCTTC. Protein product: CASGPPSANYGYTF. This sequence joins TRBV12-5 and TRBJ1-2, with unresolved D. This CDR3 spans 14 amino acids. Germline CDR1 reads LGHNT; CDR2 reads FRNRAP. V lost 5 bases and J 0 bases, leaving 10 bases between the germline ends.

The genes are TRBV15 and TRBJ2-1; the D is unclear. CDR3 length equals 16 residues. Germline CDR1 reads LNHNV; CDR2 reads YYDKDF (reference sequence). V shed 0 bases and J shed 0 bases, with 9 bases lying between them. The CDR3 DNA reads as TGTGCCACCAGCAGAGATCTCGGTAGCTCCTACAATGAGCAGTTCTTC. This codes for CATSRDLGSSYNEQFF. Looking up the rest from reference TRBV15 and TRBJ2-1 gives the full variable domain: DAMVIQNPRYQVTQFGKPVTLSCSQTLNHNVMYWYQQKSSQAPKLLFHYYDKDFNNEADTPDNFQSRRPNTSFCFLDIRSPGLGDTAMYLCATSRDLGSSYNEQFFGPGTRLTVL.

This clone was counted a few times. The CDR3: CASSGNGRGHYNEQFF. The CDR3 DNA reads TGTGCCAGCAGCGGGAATGGGAGGGGACACTACAATGAGCAGTTCTTC. V is TRBV11-2 and J is TRBJ2-1; perhaps TRBD2 as D (7 bases). Trimming removed 5 bases at V and 3 bases at J, with 17 bases between. CDR3 length equals 16 residues. Germline V gives CDR1 SGHAT, CDR2 FQNNGV.

The chain has TRBV11-2 and TRBJ1-5; D is unresolved. The germline gives CDR1 SGHAT, CDR2 FQNNGV. The V and J ends lost 5 bases and 3 bases respectively, with 8 bases between them. CDR3 length: 13 amino acids. The CDR3 spells CASSAGYNQPQHF. In nucleotides, the CDR3 is TGTGCCAGCAGCGCCGGTTACAATCAGCCCCAGCATTTT.

This clone was seen at least ten times. The V call is TRBV14, the J call TRBJ2-2; D gene unclear. V was trimmed by 4 bases and J by 0 bases, leaving 9 bases between them. There are 15 residues in the CDR3. Germline values: CDR1 SGHDN, CDR2 FVKESK. In nucleotides, the CDR3 is TGTGCCAGCAGCCCCAGGCGCGCGAACACCGGGGAGCTGTTTTTT. This codes for CASSPRRANTGELFF.

The V gene is TRBV5-5, the J gene TRBJ1-2, with D unclear. This CDR3 comprises 14 residues. Germline assignment: CDR1 SGHKS and CDR2 YYEKEE (reference sequence). The V end lost 4 bases, the J end lost 4 bases, and 14 bases lay between the germline ends. The CDR3 coding sequence is TGTGCCAGCAGCGGAACCGGGAAGATCTATGGCTACACCTTC. Translating it yields CASSGTGKIYGYTF.

This sequence joins TRBV10-3 and TRBJ1-2; 8 bases map to TRBD1. Trimming took 11 bases from V and 2 from J; bases not matched to a gene: 7. Per germline, CDR1 ENHRY and CDR2 SYGVKD. The CDR3 covers 13 residues. The CDR3 DNA is TGTGCCTCGAAGACAGGGGCAAACTATGGCTACACCTTC. It specifies CASKTGANYGYTF.

For the CDR3, the DNA is TGTGCCAGCTCAGGGAAGGTCACAGATACGCAGTATTTT. Encoded protein: CASSGKVTDTQYF. The chain links TRBV6-5 to TRBJ2-3; maybe TRBD1 (5 bases). Germline V CDR1 and CDR2: MNHEY, SVGAGI. V was trimmed by 8 bases and J by 2 bases, leaving 11 bases between them. The CDR3 contains 13 residues.

The rearrangement joins TRBV11-3 to TRBJ2-1; D gene ambiguous. Germline V gene lookup returns CDR1 SGHNT and CDR2 YENEEA. Trimming removed 3 bases from V and 7 bases from J, with 10 bases in between. The CDR3 runs to 13 residues. CDR3 bases: TGTGCCAGCAGCTTGGCACAGTTAAATGAGCAGTTCTTC. It is translated as CASSLAQLNEQFF.

The gene calls are TRBV5-5 and TRBJ2-7; no reliable D call. V was trimmed by 4 bases and J by 4 bases, leaving 12 bases between them. Germline CDR1 reads SGHKS; CDR2 reads YYEKEE (reference sequence). The CDR3 loop spans 13 amino acids. The CDR3 DNA follows: TGTGCCAGCAGCCGCGAGGTGGGGTACGAGCAGTACTTC. Translation gives CASSREVGYEQYF.

V gene TRBV18 combines with J gene TRBJ2-2, with 7 positions matching TRBD1. V lost 4 bases, J lost 4 bases, and 3 bases stayed unmatched. The germline gives CDR1 KGHSH, CDR2 LQKENI. This CDR3 comprises 14 residues. Here the CDR3 DNA reads TGTGCCAGCTCACTGGGACAGATCACCGGGGAGCTGTTTTTT. It codes for CASSLGQITGELFF. The whole variable domain, filled in from reference TRBV18 and TRBJ2-2, reads NAGVMQNPRHLVRRRGQEARLRCSPMKGHSHVYWYRQLPEEGLKFMVYLQKENIIDESGMPKERFSAEFPKEGPSILRIQQVVRGDSAAYFCASSLGQITGELFFGEGSRLTVL.

J is TRBJ1-1 and V is TRBV6-5; 10 bases are shared with TRBD1. Germline CDR1 is MNHEY and CDR2 is SVGAGI. Unmatched junction bases numbered 5, after V lost 6 bases and J lost 4 bases. The CDR3 runs 14 residues. CDR3 bases: TGTGCCAGCAGAAACGGACAGGGGGGCACTGAAGCTTTCTTT. This translates into CASRNGQGGTEAFF.

The chain is built from TRBV9 and TRBJ2-1; no reliable D call. Germline assignment: CDR1 SGDLS and CDR2 YYNGEE. Trimming shortened V by 4 bases and J by 6 bases, and 5 bases separated the two germline ends. CDR3 length: 11 amino acids. The CDR3 is CASSLSNEQFF. Here the CDR3 DNA reads TGTGCCAGCAGCCTATCCAATGAGCAGTTCTTC.

The chain recombines TRBV15 with TRBJ1-3, with D uncertain. Looked up from germline, CDR1 is LNHNV and CDR2 is YYDKDF (reference sequence). The CDR3 length is 13 residues. The V gene lost 0 bases and the J gene lost 6 bases, with 6 bases spanning the gap. In nucleotides, the CDR3 is TGTGCCACCAGCAGAGATCGAGAAAACACCATATATTTT. Translated: CATSRDRENTIYF.

The chain recombines TRBV27 with TRBJ2-6; 7 positions match TRBD1. The CDR3 contains 17 residues. J was trimmed by 0 bases and V by 7 bases; bases with no gene match: 9. Germline V gene data show CDR1 as MNHEY and CDR2 as SMNVEV (reference sequence). CDR3 loop: CASTGTARSSGANVLTF. For the CDR3, the DNA is TGTGCCAGCACCGGGACAGCGAGAAGCTCTGGGGCCAACGTCCTGACTTTC. The complete variable domain, with remaining parts taken from reference TRBV27 and TRBJ2-6, reads EAQVTQNPRYLITVTGKKLTVTCSQNMNHEYMSWYRQDPGLGLRQIYYSMNVEVTDKGDVPEGYKVSRKEKRNFPLILESPSPNQTSLYFCASTGTARSSGANVLTFGAGSRLTVL.

The chain couples TRBV2 to TRBJ2-6, with D perhaps matching TRBD1 or TRBD2 (5 bases each). Germline V gene data show CDR1 as SNHLY and CDR2 as FYNNEI. The ends were cut back, 6 bases at V and 0 bases at J, with 15 bases in the middle. This CDR3 has 17 residues. The CDR3 bases are TGTGCCAGCAGGATCGGGGCTTATACCTCTGGGGCCAACGTCCTGACTTTC. Protein sequence: CASRIGAYTSGANVLTF.